Shown below are 18 T cell receptor beta chains from a single sample sequenced in a study of T cells after yellow fever vaccination. TCRdb processed the 5' RACE reads anew with MiXCR; each CDR3 protein has one entry. The table lists 300,000 to 350,000 distinct CDR3 sequences, approximately 4.2% of them singletons, with approximately 24% in the top ten. The sequencing used PBMCs, collected 5 days after the yellow fever booster vaccination. The source is a man younger than 30 who received the YFV17D yellow fever vaccine.

This clonotype has more than one count but fewer than ten. The chain has TRBV5-5 and TRBJ2-1; possibly TRBD2 for D (5 bases). V lost 0 bases and J lost 12, with 10 bases in between. The CDR3 contains 12 residues. Germline loops: CDR1 SGHKS, CDR2 YYEKEE (reference sequence). CDR3 in DNA: TGTGCCAGCAGCTTGGCCGGTGAGGGGCAGTTCTTC. Its protein is CASSLAGEGQFF. Variable domain in full (rest from reference TRBV5-5 and TRBJ2-1): DAGVTQSPTHLIKTRGQQVTLRCSPISGHKSVSWYQQVLGQGPQFIFQYYEKEERGRGNFPDRFSARQFPNYSSELNVNALLLGDSALYLCASSLAGEGQFFGPGTRLTVL.

This clonotype was found a few times. The chain recombines TRBV5-6 with TRBJ2-3; D gene unclear. The CDR3 extends over 12 amino acids. Trimming took 2 bases from V and 9 from J, leaving 10 bases between them. Germline loops: CDR1 SGHDT, CDR2 YYEEEE. This chain's CDR3 is CASSFGPFTQYF. The CDR3 DNA sequence: TGTGCCAGCAGCTTCGGCCCATTCACGCAGTATTTT.

This sequence joins TRBV4-1 and TRBJ2-5; 9 positions agree with TRBD2. CDR3 size: 15 residues. V lost 4 bases and J lost 5; bases outside the gene matches: 8. Germline V CDR1 and CDR2: MGHRA, YSYEKL. DNA for the CDR3: TGCGCCAGCAGCCCCCTAGCGGGGCCGGGGGAGACCCAGTACTTC. Its protein product is CASSPLAGPGETQYF.

This clonotype has a handful of counts. This sequence joins TRBV7-9 and TRBJ2-1, with D perhaps TRBD2 (6 bases). The CDR3 contains 14 residues. CDR1 SEHNR and CDR2 FQNEAQ come from the germline V gene (reference sequence). Trimming left V 5 bases short and J 2 bases short, with 10 bases between. CDR3 region: CASSGPGAYNEQFF. The CDR3 coding sequence is TGTGCCAGCAGCGGGCCGGGGGCCTACAATGAGCAGTTCTTC.

The sample holds a few counts of this clonotype. The gene calls are TRBV20-1 and TRBJ2-3; D possibly corresponds to TRBD2 (6 bases). The germline gives CDR1 DFQATT, CDR2 SNEGSKA (reference sequence). This CDR3 spans 11 amino acids. Trimming removed 6 bases from V and 6 bases from J, with 10 bases in between. In nucleotides, the CDR3 is TGCAGTGCAAATCGGGGGGATACGCAGTATTTT. Translation: CSANRGDTQYF.

This clonotype was counted many times. V and J are TRBV5-1 and TRBJ2-7; D uncertain. Germline V lookup: CDR1 SGHRS, CDR2 YFSETQ. There are 15 residues in the CDR3. V shed 1 base and J shed 0 bases, with 11 bases lying between them. The CDR3 loop reads CASSLTPDRSYEQYV. The CDR3 DNA reads as TGCGCCAGCAGCTTGACCCCGGACCGCTCCTACGAGCAGTACGTC.

This clonotype was observed at least ten times. V gene TRBV5-1 combines with J gene TRBJ2-7; D gene uncertain. Germline CDR1 reads SGHRS; CDR2 reads YFSETQ. V was cut by 6 bases and J by 3 bases, with 10 bases left in between. The length of the CDR3 is 12 residues. The CDR3 region is CASNPTFYEQYF. CDR3 coding DNA: TGCGCCAGCAATCCTACATTCTACGAGCAGTACTTC. Full variable domain (outside the CDR3, taken from reference TRBV5-1 and TRBJ2-7): KAGVTQTPRYLIKTRGQQVTLSCSPISGHRSVSWYQQTPGQGLQFLFEYFSETQRNKGNFPGRFSGRQFSNSRSEMNVSTLELGDSALYLCASNPTFYEQYFGPGTRLTVT.

Ten or more counts support this clonotype. V and J are TRBV28 and TRBJ2-1, with D unresolved. This CDR3 has 13 amino acids. Trimming cost V 6 bases and J 1 base, with 7 bases left between them. Germline V gene lookup returns CDR1 MDHEN and CDR2 SYDVKM. CDR3 region: CASRLQSYNEQFF. CDR3 DNA sequence: TGTGCCAGCAGGCTCCAATCCTACAATGAGCAGTTCTTC.

V usage is TRBV12-3 or TRBV12-4 and J usage is TRBJ1-1; no clear D. CDR3 size: 13 residues. V dropped 1 base and J dropped 5 bases, with 8 bases sitting between them. The CDR3 sequence is CASSLEWATEAFF. CDR3 sequence (DNA): TGTGCCAGCAGTTTAGAATGGGCGACTGAAGCTTTCTTT.

The chain carries TRBV29-1 and TRBJ2-2, with a tentative D call TRBD2 (6 bases). The CDR3 runs to 16 residues. V dropped 4 bases and J dropped 1 base, with 16 bases sitting between them. Germline CDR1 SQVTM, CDR2 ANQGSEA. CDR3 nucleotides: TGCAGCGTTGTAAGTGGGATAGCGGAGAACACCGGGGAGCTGTTTTTT. Its protein product is CSVVSGIAENTGELFF.

The sample holds a few counts of this clonotype. V usage is TRBV7-9 and J usage is TRBJ2-3; possible D gene TRBD2, 5 bases. The ends were cut back, 3 bases at V and 7 bases at J, with 17 bases in the middle. Germline assignment: CDR1 SEHNR and CDR2 FQNEAQ (reference sequence). The CDR3 length is 15 residues. The CDR3 spells CASSFRHGKLNTQYF. DNA for the CDR3: TGTGCCAGCAGCTTCAGACACGGGAAGTTGAATACGCAGTATTTT.

This clonotype was seen a few times. The genes are TRBV7-8 and TRBJ2-3, with 9 bases aligning to TRBD2. The germline CDR1 and CDR2 sequences are SGHVS and FQNEAQ. The CDR3 runs 16 residues. The junction had 8 bases not matched to a gene; V was cut back by 5 bases and J by 2 bases. The CDR3 reads CASSGGTSWSTDTQYF. CDR3 bases: TGTGCCAGCAGCGGGGGGACTAGCTGGTCCACAGATACGCAGTATTTT.

This clonotype came up a few times. The chain combines TRBV7-2 with TRBJ2-1; D gene unclear. Germline loops: CDR1 SGHTA, CDR2 FQGNSA. The CDR3 contains 11 residues. The V end lost 2 bases, the J end lost 9 bases, and 5 bases lay between the germline ends. As DNA, the CDR3 is TGTGCCAGCAGCTTAATGGCTGAGCAGTTCTTC. This gives the protein CASSLMAEQFF.

The genes are TRBV7-2 and TRBJ1-2; D call uncertain. Trimming cost V 6 bases and J 12 bases, with 20 bases left between them. Germline assignment: CDR1 SGHTA and CDR2 FQGNSA. The CDR3 runs to 13 residues. The CDR3 loop reads CASSPRRTNPNTF. The CDR3 coding sequence is TGTGCCAGCAGTCCTCGACGGACTAATCCCAACACCTTC.

A few counts support this clonotype. The chain is built from TRBV15 and TRBJ2-2; no reliable D call. CDR1 LNHNV and CDR2 YYDKDF come from the germline V gene (reference sequence). The V and J ends lost 0 bases and 7 bases respectively, with 6 bases between them. This CDR3 is 13 amino acids long. CDR3 sequence (DNA): TGTGCCACCAGCAGAGAGGGGATCGGGGAGCTGTTTTTT. Translating gives CATSREGIGELFF.

The V and J genes are TRBV7-8 and TRBJ2-3, with TRBD1 matching over 7 bases. V gave up 9 bases and J gave up 9 bases; unmatched junction bases: 6. Germline CDR1 and CDR2: SGHVS and FQNEAQ. The CDR3 extends over 11 amino acids. The CDR3 bases are TGTGCCAGTCGACAGGGTTTCACGCAGTATTTT. It codes for CASRQGFTQYF.

This chain connects TRBV5-4 to TRBJ2-4; D is unresolved. With 2 bases removed from V and 1 base from J, the gap between germline ends came to 13 bases. This CDR3 region has 16 residues. The germline gives CDR1 SGHNT, CDR2 YYREEE (reference sequence). The CDR3 reads CASSFPKGGAKNIQYF. The CDR3 DNA sequence: TGTGCCAGCAGCTTTCCAAAGGGTGGTGCCAAAAACATTCAGTACTTC.

Ten or more counts support this clonotype. CDR3 region: CASSQARSSGPSEQFF. CDR3 DNA: TGCGCCAGCAGCCAAGCCCGGTCTAGCGGTCCCTCGGAGCAGTTCTTC. V is TRBV4-3 and J is TRBJ2-1; 7 positions agree with TRBD2. This CDR3 has 16 residues. The J segment lost 10 bases and the V segment lost 1 base, leaving 13 bases of the junction unmatched. Germline V gives CDR1 LGHNA, CDR2 YSLEER.